Presented here are 15 T cell receptor beta chains from one specimen sequenced in a study of blood T cell repertoires in COVID-19. The repertoire was sequenced with immunoSEQ multiplex PCR; TCRdb's copy has only in-frame clones and lacks some. This sample yields 260,000 or so clones, of which 83% are seen a single time; 3% to 4.5% belongs to the top ten. The specimen sequenced was PBMCs or T cells enriched from blood (not recorded which). Every receptor here comes from a woman between 40 and 55 years old who had been exposed to COVID-19.

This sequence joins TRBV5-1 and TRBJ1-1, with D possibly matching TRBD1 (6 bases). Germline CDR1 and CDR2: SGHRS and YFSETQ. The CDR3 runs to 14 residues. Trimming removed 4 bases at V and 5 bases at J, with 15 bases between. The CDR3 here is CASSRDNQRTEAFF. DNA of the CDR3: TGCGCCAGCAGCCGGGACAACCAGAGGACTGAAGCTTTCTTT.

The CDR3 sequence is CASSVTGRFDYEQYF. CDR3 DNA sequence: TGTGCCAGCAGCGTAACAGGGAGATTTGACTACGAGCAGTACTTC. The chain has TRBV9 and TRBJ2-7; maybe TRBD1 (6 bases). Per germline, CDR1 SGDLS and CDR2 YYNGEE. V was clipped by 1 base and J by 3 bases, with 14 bases between them. The CDR3 runs 15 residues.

As to this clone: At one end, the junction sequence differs from germline, possibly due to a read error. The chain combines TRBV6-2 or TRBV6-3 with TRBJ1-1; no reliable D call. CDR1 MNHEY and CDR2 SVGEGT come from the germline V gene. The CDR3 is made up of 13 amino acids. The CDR3 DNA reads as TGTGCCAGCACTTACCGGTTGAACACTGAAGCTTTCTTT. Its protein is CASTYRLNTEAFF.

The chain joins TRBV30 to TRBJ1-5, with a weak D call TRBD1 (5 bases). The CDR3 is made up of 13 amino acids. CDR1 GTSNPN and CDR2 SVGIG come from the germline V gene (reference sequence). V dropped 1 base and J dropped 1 base, with 5 bases sitting between them. For the CDR3, the DNA is TGTGCCTGGAGTGAGGGGAGCAATCAGCCCCAGCATTTT. It translates to CAWSEGSNQPQHF.

This chain uses TRBV3-1 (or the pseudogene TRBV3-2) with TRBJ2-6; 8 positions agree with TRBD1. The CDR3 sequence is 17 residues long. CDR1 and CDR2 (germline): LGHDT, YNNKEL (reference sequence). The V and J ends lost 3 bases and 1 base, in that order; junction bases with no gene match: 5. CDR3 coding DNA: TGTGCCAGCAGCCAGGGACAGGAAGGTTCTGGGGCCAACGTCCTGACTTTC. This sequence encodes CASSQGQEGSGANVLTF.

This chain links TRBV18 with TRBJ1-1, with D maybe TRBD1 (5 bases). V lost 6 bases and J 1 base, leaving 9 bases between the germline ends. The CDR3 is 13 amino acids. CDR1 and CDR2 (germline): KGHSH, LQKENI. CDR3 DNA sequence: TGTGCCAGCTCTTACGACAGGAACACTGAAGCTTTCTTT. Translation: CASSYDRNTEAFF.

CDR3 coding DNA: TGTGCCAGCAGGGGGGGGACAGGAAGACTCTATGGCTACACCTTC. It translates to CASRGGTGRLYGYTF. V gene TRBV6-5 combines with J gene TRBJ1-2, with 8 bases aligning to TRBD1. Germline-derived CDR1 and CDR2 are MNHEY and SVGAGI. The CDR3 is 15 residues long. V lost 6 bases, J lost 4 bases, and 10 bases stayed unmatched.

The V call is TRBV6-5, the J call TRBJ1-5, with D possibly being TRBD1 (6 bases). The V gene lost 11 bases and the J gene lost 3 bases, with 20 bases spanning the gap. Germline V CDR1 and CDR2: MNHEY, SVGAGI. The CDR3 runs 15 residues. The CDR3 is CAAGRGGGINQPQHF. The CDR3 nucleotides read TGTGCCGCCGGCAGGGGCGGGGGTATCAATCAGCCCCAGCATTTT.

The chain uses TRBV9 and TRBJ2-7; no clear D gene. This CDR3 has 14 amino acids. The germline V gene has CDR1 SGDLS and CDR2 YYNGEE. Trimming took off 4 bases at V and 0 bases at J, with 11 bases between the two ends. The CDR3 loop reads CASSPSGVSYEQYF. CDR3 bases: TGTGCCAGCAGCCCGTCGGGTGTCTCCTACGAGCAGTACTTC.

The rearrangement joins TRBV29-1 to TRBJ1-2; no reliable D call. V gave up 2 bases and J gave up 3 bases, with 16 bases separating them. The CDR3 is 15 residues long. In germline, CDR1 is SQVTM, CDR2 ANQGSEA. In nucleotides, the CDR3 is TGCAGCGTTGAACGAGGGCAGACCGACCACTATGGCTACACCTTC. Translated: CSVERGQTDHYGYTF.

This sequence joins TRBV19 and TRBJ1-5; 9 bases are shared with TRBD1. This CDR3 comprises 15 residues. J gave up 4 bases and V 9 bases, and 10 bases lay outside the gene matches. Germline CDR1 and CDR2: LNHDA and SQIVND (reference sequence). CDR3 nucleotide sequence: TGTGCCAGCAACCCCGACAGGGGGTTTAATCAGCCCCAGCATTTT. It translates to CASNPDRGFNQPQHF.

V gene TRBV4-1 combines with J gene TRBJ2-1, with TRBD2 matching 8 bases. Trimming removed 1 base from V and 9 bases from J; junction bases left unmatched: 5. This CDR3 has 14 amino acids. The germline V gene has CDR1 MGHRA and CDR2 YSYEKL. This CDR3 reads CASSQGGGLGEQFF. CDR3 nucleotide sequence: TGCGCCAGCAGCCAAGGCGGGGGGCTAGGTGAGCAGTTCTTC.

In its sample, this clone was seen once. This chain joins TRBV2 and TRBJ1-3; no definite D call. CDR3 length equals 13 residues. Germline values: CDR1 SNHLY, CDR2 FYNNEI. V was cut by 8 bases and J by 2 bases, with 10 bases left in between. The CDR3 region has the DNA TGTGCCAGCGAGATCGATGCTGGAAACACCATATATTTT. It is translated as CASEIDAGNTIYF.

This sequence joins TRBV29-1 and TRBJ2-6; D is ambiguous. Germline V lookup: CDR1 SQVTM, CDR2 ANQGSEA. Between the trimmed V and J ends, which lost 2 bases and 0 bases, there was a span of 11 bases. The CDR3 is made up of 16 amino acids. The CDR3 region is CSVELPSRSGANVLTF. Here the CDR3 DNA reads TGCAGCGTTGAACTACCATCTCGCTCTGGGGCCAACGTCCTGACTTTC.

This clone was seen only a few times. The chain uses TRBV7-9 and TRBJ2-2; 10 nucleotides line up with TRBD2. The CDR3 extends over 17 amino acids. V trimming: 5 bases; J trimming: 2 bases; junction bases outside the gene matches: 8. In germline, CDR1 is SEHNR, CDR2 FQNEAQ (reference sequence). The DNA for the CDR3 is TGTGCCAGCAGCGAGTTGAGCGGGGGGGCCAACACCGGGGAGCTGTTTTTT. Translating gives CASSELSGGANTGELFF.